Each of the 15 T cell receptor beta chains below was sequenced from the same sample in a study of cytotoxic CD8 clonotypes in ibrutinib-treated CLL. Clones were read by immunoSEQ multiplex PCR, and TCRdb kept only the in-frame ones, dropping some. This table has 150,000 to 250,000 clones, about 72% appearing once. The starting material was PBMCs, obtained after 24 months of ibrutinib treatment. The receptors stem from a human donor with chronic lymphocytic leukemia.

V usage is TRBV6-1 and J usage is TRBJ1-5; 7 bases map to TRBD1. The CDR3 length is 16 residues. V was clipped by 3 bases and J by 4 bases; unmatched bases: 9. Germline CDR1 and CDR2: MNHNS and SASEGT. CDR3 sequence: CASSDLGTVFNQPQHF. The DNA for the CDR3 is TGTGCCAGCAGTGACTTAGGGACAGTCTTTAATCAGCCCCAGCATTTT.

The V call is TRBV18, the J call TRBJ2-5; 10 bases match TRBD1. The germline V gene encodes CDR1 KGHSH and CDR2 LQKENI. The V segment lost 6 bases and the J segment 4 bases; nucleotides outside the gene matches: 11. The CDR3 loop spans 16 amino acids. This CDR3 is CASSSDWTGGIETQYF. In DNA, the CDR3 is TGTGCCAGCTCTTCAGATTGGACAGGGGGGATAGAGACCCAGTACTTC.

This clone has a handful of counts. The sample has other DNA sequences that encode this CDR3 too. The chain uses TRBV18 and TRBJ2-7; 7 nucleotides agree with TRBD1. Trimming took 4 bases from V and 2 from J; bases not matched to a gene: 5. Germline CDR1 is KGHSH and CDR2 is LQKENI. CDR3 length: 14 amino acids. CDR3 in DNA: TGTGCCAGCTCACTCCGACAGGGAACCTACGAGCAGTACTTC. This encodes CASSLRQGTYEQYF.

This rearrangement joins TRBV5-6 to TRBJ1-1, with D maybe TRBD1 (5 bases). The CDR3 length is 12 residues. Germline-derived CDR1 and CDR2 are SGHDT and YYEEEE. The ends were cut back, 1 base at V and 14 bases at J, with 15 bases in the middle. The CDR3 spells CASSLIGTAKFF. CDR3 bases: TGTGCCAGCAGCTTGATCGGGACGGCGAAATTCTTT.

The chain has TRBV6-5 and TRBJ1-5; the D gene is possibly TRBD1 (5 bases). V lost 2 bases and J lost 4, with 9 bases in between. The CDR3 runs 14 residues. CDR1 is MNHEY, CDR2 SVGAGI, per germline. The CDR3 region has the DNA TGTGCCAGCAGTTACACTCAGGGAAATCAGCCCCAGCATTTT. Translation gives CASSYTQGNQPQHF.

This clone was observed a few times. The chain combines TRBV6-6 with TRBJ2-7; no definite D call. In germline, CDR1 is MNHNY, CDR2 SVGAGI (reference sequence). This CDR3 spans 11 amino acids. The V and J ends lost 10 bases and 3 bases respectively, with 10 bases between them. The CDR3 DNA sequence: TGTGCCACCGGTAACAGCTACGAGCAGTACTTC. This gives the protein CATGNSYEQYF.

V is TRBV11-2 and J is TRBJ2-7; D perhaps matches TRBD2 (6 bases). V was cut by 6 bases and J by 7 bases, with 22 bases left in between. CDR3 length equals 15 residues. The germline CDR1 and CDR2 sequences are SGHAT and FQNNGV. CDR3 DNA sequence: TGTGCCAGCAGTCCGACCCTCCTCCTCGGGGGAGAGCAGTACTTC. As protein: CASSPTLLLGGEQYF.

The chain is built from TRBV4-1 and TRBJ2-1; maybe TRBD2 (6 bases). The CDR3 is 15 residues long. From germline, CDR1 is MGHRA and CDR2 YSYEKL. V shed 4 bases and J shed 4 bases, with 14 bases lying between them. The CDR3 coding sequence is TGCGCCAGCAGCCCCTTGGGGGAGGTATACAATGAGCAGTTCTTC. Its protein product is CASSPLGEVYNEQFF.

The chain links TRBV30 to TRBJ2-1; D possibly corresponds to TRBD1 (6 bases). Germline CDR1 reads GTSNPN; CDR2 reads SVGIG (reference sequence). The CDR3 is 12 residues long. V was clipped by 2 bases and J by 8 bases, with 10 bases between them. The CDR3 DNA reads as TGTGCCTGGAGTCCCGGGACACATGAGCAGTTCTTC. As protein: CAWSPGTHEQFF.

The rearrangement joins TRBV7-2 to TRBJ2-1; perhaps TRBD2 as D (6 bases). Per germline, CDR1 SGHTA and CDR2 FQGNSA. The CDR3 consists of 14 residues. The germline V and J ends were trimmed by 6 bases and 5 bases, with 14 bases remaining between them. The CDR3 DNA reads TGTGCCAGCAGTCGAGGGACGGGGGACAATGAGCAGTTCTTC. This sequence encodes CASSRGTGDNEQFF.

CDR3 amino acids: CASSVGQGTYEQYF. The CDR3 DNA reads as TGTGCCAGCAGCGTAGGACAGGGAACCTACGAGCAGTACTTC. The genes are TRBV9 and TRBJ2-7, with 7 positions matching TRBD1. V shed 0 bases and J 2 bases; nucleotides not matched to a gene: 2. Germline V lookup: CDR1 SGDLS, CDR2 YYNGEE. This CDR3 has 14 amino acids.

V is TRBV11-2 and J is TRBJ1-2, with D uncertain. The CDR3 consists of 14 residues. Trimming left V 0 bases short and J 4 bases short, with 9 bases between. The germline gives CDR1 SGHAT, CDR2 FQNNGV. The CDR3 sequence: CASSLDLQIYGYTF. The CDR3 DNA follows: TGTGCCAGCAGCTTAGACTTACAGATCTATGGCTACACCTTC.

The chain recombines TRBV10-3 with TRBJ2-1; D call uncertain. The CDR3 runs 11 residues. With 6 bases removed from V and 5 bases from J, the gap between germline ends came to 5 bases. Germline V gene data show CDR1 as ENHRY and CDR2 as SYGVKD. DNA for the CDR3: TGTGCCATCAGCACTAACAATGAGCAGTTCTTC. Translation: CAISTNNEQFF.

The J gene is TRBJ2-1, the V gene TRBV9; tentatively, D is TRBD2 (6 bases). In germline, CDR1 is SGDLS, CDR2 YYNGEE. Trimming shortened V by 0 bases and J by 3 bases, and 13 bases separated the two germline ends. The length of the CDR3 is 16 residues. CDR3 protein: CASSVGGGWLYNEQFF. In DNA form, the CDR3 reads TGTGCCAGCAGCGTAGGAGGAGGGTGGCTCTACAATGAGCAGTTCTTC.

The J gene is TRBJ1-4, the V gene TRBV10-3; no firm D call. V gave up 8 bases and J gave up 0 bases, with 7 bases separating them. This CDR3 is built from 13 residues. CDR1 is ENHRY and CDR2 is SYGVKD in the germline V gene. CDR3 nucleotides: TGTGCCATCCGAACAGCAACTAATGAAAAACTGTTTTTT. It specifies CAIRTATNEKLFF.